Shown below are 21 T cell receptor beta chains from a single sample sequenced in a study of blood T cells in healthy people across ages. Alongside a J-beta primer mix, a sample-barcoded 5' primer served in a second PCR lasting 7 to 11 cycles. TCRdb called the 5' RACE reads again in MiXCR, with one record for every CDR3 protein. This table holds over 950,000 distinct CDR3 sequences, approximately 38% found once. What was sequenced was blood. These receptors originate from a man aged 18 to 30 in good health.

In this sample, this clonotype turned up a few times. The genes are TRBV6-2 or TRBV6-3 and TRBJ2-5, with TRBD1 matching 7 bases. Germline assignment: CDR1 MNHEY and CDR2 SVGEGT. J gave up 5 bases and V 5 bases, and 11 bases lay outside the gene matches. This CDR3 has 15 residues. The CDR3 sequence: CASSPQTGIMETQYF. The DNA for the CDR3 is TGTGCCAGCAGTCCACAGACAGGGATTATGGAGACCCAGTACTTC.

The V and J genes are TRBV7-9 and TRBJ2-7; maybe TRBD2 (7 bases). Trimming took off 5 bases at V and 7 bases at J, with 24 bases between the two ends. CDR3 length: 16 amino acids. CDR1 and CDR2 (germline): SEHNR, FQNEAQ (reference sequence). CDR3 in DNA: TGTGCCAGCAGCCTAAGGGGGGGCAGGGTGAACAATGAGCAGTACTTC. This codes for CASSLRGGRVNNEQYF.

This clonotype was picked up a small number of times. The chain couples TRBV5-4 to TRBJ2-5, with TRBD1 matching 8 bases. J lost 2 bases, V lost 3 bases, and 9 bases had no gene match. In germline, CDR1 is SGHNT, CDR2 YYREEE (reference sequence). The CDR3 length is 16 residues. CDR3 nucleotide sequence: TGTGCCAGCAGCTCACCCAGACAGGGGACTCAAGAGACCCAGTACTTC. Amino acids: CASSSPRQGTQETQYF.

J is TRBJ2-1 and V is TRBV4-2; 7 nucleotides agree with TRBD1. Germline V CDR1 and CDR2: LGHNA, YNFKEQ. The V and J ends lost 3 bases and 13 bases, in that order; junction bases with no gene match: 12. The CDR3 is made up of 14 amino acids. The CDR3 protein is CASSQDRLGETQFF. As DNA, the CDR3 is TGTGCCAGCAGCCAGGACAGGTTGGGAGAGACCCAGTTCTTC.

The chain has TRBV6-2 or TRBV6-3 and TRBJ1-5; 7 bases agree with TRBD1. The CDR3 runs to 15 residues. V shed 2 bases, J shed 11 bases, and the junction held 12 bases outside the gene matches. The germline V gene encodes CDR1 MNHEY and CDR2 SVGEGT. DNA for the CDR3: TGTGCCAGCAGTTACGCTACGTTGGCAGGGGGTACCCAGCATTTT. Translated: CASSYATLAGGTQHF.

This rearrangement joins TRBV29-1 to TRBJ2-1, with 8 nucleotides matching TRBD1. Trimming took 4 bases from V and 6 from J; bases not matched to a gene: 8. CDR1 and CDR2 from the germline V gene are SQVTM and ANQGSEA. The CDR3 is 14 residues long. For the CDR3, the DNA is TGCAGCGTTGTGGGGACAGGAGGGGGCAATGAGCAGTTCTTC. The encoded protein is CSVVGTGGGNEQFF.

This clonotype showed up just once. The V call is TRBV4-2, the J call TRBJ2-1, with 10 bases that match TRBD2. CDR3 size: 17 residues. Trimming at V came to 0 bases and at J to 1 base, leaving 3 bases not matched to a gene. In germline, CDR1 is LGHNA, CDR2 YNFKEQ. In DNA, the CDR3 is TGTGCCAGCAGCCAAGATAGCGGGGGGTTATCCTACAATGAGCAGTTCTTC. Translated, it gives CASSQDSGGLSYNEQFF.

The V gene is TRBV6-5, the J gene TRBJ1-5; TRBD1 agrees at 7 bases. Looked up from germline, CDR1 is MNHEY and CDR2 is SVGAGI. Unmatched junction bases numbered 1, after V lost 2 bases and J lost 0 bases. There are 15 residues in the CDR3. The CDR3 sequence: CASSYPGGSNQPQHF. The DNA for the CDR3 is TGTGCCAGCAGTTACCCAGGGGGTAGCAATCAGCCCCAGCATTTT.

V usage is TRBV6-5 and J usage is TRBJ1-2, with D maybe TRBD1 (5 bases). Germline V gene sequence: CDR1 MNHEY, CDR2 SVGAGI. The CDR3 is 12 amino acids. V dropped 7 bases and J dropped 7 bases, with 13 bases sitting between them. CDR3 bases: TGTGCCAGCACCCGGCAGGGTGGTGGCTACACCTTC. It yields the protein CASTRQGGGYTF.

V gene TRBV5-1 combines with J gene TRBJ2-2, with TRBD2 identical over 7 bases. After removal of 4 bases from V and 6 bases from J, the junction contained 3 bases not matched to a gene. Per germline, CDR1 SGHRS and CDR2 YFSETQ. The CDR3 length is 13 residues. Written as DNA, the CDR3 is TGCGCCAGCAGCCAAACTAGCGCCGGGGAGCTGTTTTTT. This codes for CASSQTSAGELFF.

This rearrangement joins TRBV27 to TRBJ2-1, with D possibly TRBD1 on 6 matching bases. The CDR3 has 16 amino acids. The V end was cut by 5 bases, the J end by 9 bases, with 23 bases between. Per germline, CDR1 MNHEY and CDR2 SMNVEV (reference sequence). The CDR3 DNA follows: TGTGCCAGCAGTACCACCGGGACACTCGGGTCGGGTGAGCAGTTCTTC. This sequence encodes CASSTTGTLGSGEQFF.

A few counts support this clonotype. The rearrangement joins TRBV5-1 to TRBJ2-3; TRBD1 matches at 8 bases. The CDR3 runs 16 residues. J gave up 4 bases and V 1 base, and 8 bases lay outside the gene matches. Germline V gene sequence: CDR1 SGHRS, CDR2 YFSETQ. The CDR3 DNA sequence: TGCGCCAGCAGCTTGTATGACAGGGGCAACGCAGATACGCAGTATTTT. Its protein is CASSLYDRGNADTQYF.

This sequence joins TRBV12-5 and TRBJ2-3; D not certain. V dropped 6 bases and J dropped 2 bases, with 12 bases sitting between them. Looked up from germline, CDR1 is LGHNT and CDR2 is FRNRAP. The length of the CDR3 is 14 residues. CDR3 DNA sequence: TGTGCTAGTGGGCTGGGCAGCTACACAGATACGCAGTATTTT. Translating it yields CASGLGSYTDTQYF. The full variable domain, its missing parts supplied by reference TRBV12-5 and TRBJ2-3, is DARVTQTPRHKVTEMGQEVTMRCQPILGHNTVFWYRQTMMQGLELLAYFRNRAPLDDSGMPKDRFSAEMPDATLATLKIQPSEPRDSAVYFCASGLGSYTDTQYFGPGTRLTVL.

This clonotype occurred a few times. The rearrangement joins TRBV7-9 to TRBJ1-5; no definite D call. Trimming left V 8 bases short and J 0 bases short, with 14 bases between. From germline, CDR1 is SEHNR and CDR2 FQNEAQ (reference sequence). This CDR3 is built from 15 residues. In nucleotides, the CDR3 is TGTGCCAGCGGGGAGGACTCTTATAGCAATCAGCCCCAGCATTTT. The encoded protein is CASGEDSYSNQPQHF.

There are a few counts of this clonotype. The rearrangement uses TRBV11-2 and TRBJ2-1, with D tentatively TRBD2 (5 bases). The ends were cut back, 4 bases at V and 0 bases at J, with 10 bases in the middle. CDR1 SGHAT and CDR2 FQNNGV come from the germline V gene. The CDR3 sequence is 15 residues long. The CDR3 region is CASSYQRSSYNEQFF. The CDR3 DNA reads as TGTGCCAGCAGCTACCAGCGGAGCTCCTACAATGAGCAGTTCTTC.

The chain links TRBV4-1 to TRBJ2-1, with D unclear. V lost 4 bases and J lost 12, with 19 bases in between. CDR1 is MGHRA, CDR2 YSYEKL, per germline. This CDR3 is built from 14 residues. The CDR3 nucleotides are TGCGCCAGCAGCCGGTCTAGTTTAGACCGCCGGCAGTTCTTC. Translation: CASSRSSLDRRQFF.

The chain combines TRBV7-2 with TRBJ1-3; 7 bases agree with TRBD1. CDR1 and CDR2 (germline): SGHTA, FQGNSA. The CDR3 spans 17 residues. After removal of 1 base from V and 3 bases from J, the junction contained 9 bases not matched to a gene. CDR3 amino acids: CASSLVLGQGGGNTIYF. The CDR3 DNA reads as TGTGCCAGCAGCTTAGTTTTAGGGCAGGGGGGTGGAAACACCATATATTTT.

V is TRBV5-1 and J is TRBJ2-3; D is possibly TRBD2 (6 bases). The CDR3 loop spans 16 amino acids. In germline, CDR1 is SGHRS, CDR2 YFSETQ. Deletions cut 4 bases from V and 6 bases from J, with 21 bases between. In nucleotides, the CDR3 is TGCGCCAGCAGCCAGACCGTGGGCGGGGAGACGGATACGCAGTATTTT. It yields the protein CASSQTVGGETDTQYF.

The rearrangement links TRBV27 to TRBJ1-6, with TRBD1 as a possible D gene (6 bases). This CDR3 is built from 14 residues. The ends were cut back, 7 bases at V and 7 bases at J, with 14 bases in the middle. Germline CDR1 is MNHEY and CDR2 is SMNVEV (reference sequence). This chain's CDR3 is CASNYGQSNSPLHF. CDR3 DNA sequence: TGTGCCAGCAACTACGGACAGTCCAATTCACCCCTCCACTTT.

Note on this clonotype: One junction end disagrees with the germline gene, perhaps due to a read error. The chain joins TRBV5-1 to TRBJ2-1; 11 nucleotides align to TRBD2. The CDR3 is 16 amino acids. Germline V gene lookup returns CDR1 SGHRS and CDR2 YFSETQ. CDR3 in amino acids: CASSLIFLAGGNERFF. The CDR3 DNA is TGCGCCAGCAGCTTGATCTTCCTAGCGGGGGGCAATGAGCGGTTCTTC.

The sample holds a few counts of this clonotype. This chain uses TRBV7-2 with TRBJ2-3; D not certain. The CDR3 is 17 residues long. V was shortened by 0 bases and J by 2 bases, with 15 bases between the two germline ends. The germline V gene has CDR1 SGHTA and CDR2 FQGNSA. The CDR3 here is CASSLAEVVKFTDTQYF. In DNA form, the CDR3 reads TGTGCCAGCAGCTTAGCAGAGGTGGTTAAGTTCACAGATACGCAGTATTTT.